The sequence of this TCR beta chain was determined in a study of Ad26.COV2.S vaccination and SARS-CoV-2 variants. Overall study: The Ad26.COV2.S arm of the COV1001 trial was where the donor was placed. Study-level findings and limits: Spike-specific TCR breadth was greater after Ad26.COV2.S than placebo. Breadth and depth estimates from TCRs may understate total T cell responses. Breadth of non-spike TCRs did not differ between vaccinees and placebo recipients.

Treatment denoted: roughly 20 received Ad26.COV2.S at low or high dose, single or two shots; about 5 received placebo; per-sample allocation not given. Specimens were obtained on day 63 following the first vaccine or placebo injection. The protocol was immunoSEQ multiplex PCR, while the TCRdb copy is restricted to in-frame clones and leaves out a portion. In the table there are fewer than 400,000 clones, around 89% of which are singletons. For this clone: Its antigen is currently unknown.

This CDR3 spans 13 amino acids. Between the trimmed V and J ends, which lost 5 bases and 5 bases, there was a span of 13 bases. CDR1 is LNHDA and CDR2 is SQIVND in the germline V gene (reference sequence). The sequences come from peripheral blood, collected in a trial of Ad26.COV2.S vaccine versus placebo. This chain uses TRBV19 with TRBJ2-7, with D possibly matching TRBD2 (6 bases). The origin of this receptor is a person aged 18-60 years who received the Ad26.COV2.S COVID-19 vaccine or a placebo. The CDR3 loop is CASSGPGLDEQYF. In nucleotides, the CDR3 is TGTGCCAGTAGTGGGCCGGGACTGGACGAGCAGTACTTC.